This T cell receptor beta chain came from a study of shared clonotypes between healthy human individuals. Study-level findings and limits: Memory subsets had estimated richness that was generally smaller than that of naive subsets.

The CD4+ fraction was divided into a CD45RA+ naive subset and a CD45RA-negative memory subset. The CDR3 has 13 amino acids. The junction had 8 bases not matched to a gene; V was cut back by 5 bases and J by 10 bases. CDR1 MDHEN and CDR2 SYDVKM come from the germline V gene. Notes on this clone: No antigen is known for it.

The data were produced by immunoSEQ multiplex PCR, yet TCRdb's version contains in-frame clones alone and is incomplete. Among around 700,000 clones, 72% were seen once, and the ten largest hold around 2%. This sequence joins TRBV28 and TRBJ2-1; 7 bases fit TRBD1. This sequence originates from a woman aged 25 to 39 in good health. Sequencing was carried out using memory CD4+ T cells sorted from blood. Subset reported: CD45RA-negative fraction. The CDR3 bases are TGTGCCAGCAGTCCGAACAGGGGATGGGAGCAGTTCTTC. This translates into CASSPNRGWEQFF.